This TCR beta chain comes out of a study of OX40 agonist ivuxolimab in advanced cancers. Whole-study results and caveats: Among T cells, CD8+ cells averaged more expanded clones than CD4+ cells.

In regard to this clone: The antigen is not known.

Trimming cost V 5 bases and J 6 bases, with 17 bases left between them. CDR1 is LNHNV and CDR2 is YYDKDF in the germline V gene (reference sequence). CDR3 length equals 15 residues. Only in-frame clones appear in the TCRdb table, and some are missing; sequencing was by immunoSEQ multiplex PCR. The table has some 64,000 clones, 80% to 95% seen once. The chain combines TRBV15 with TRBJ1-5, with D possibly matching TRBD1 (5 bases). The clonotype was recovered from an adult with an advanced solid tumor such as melanoma, head and neck, liver or kidney cancer. Sequencing used CD4+ or CD8+ T cells sorted from blood, obtained in a trial of the OX40 agonist ivuxolimab. The DNA for the CDR3 is TGTGCCACCAGCCCCGGCCCTCCGCAGGGTCAGCCCCAGCATTTT. Translation: CATSPGPPQGQPQHF.